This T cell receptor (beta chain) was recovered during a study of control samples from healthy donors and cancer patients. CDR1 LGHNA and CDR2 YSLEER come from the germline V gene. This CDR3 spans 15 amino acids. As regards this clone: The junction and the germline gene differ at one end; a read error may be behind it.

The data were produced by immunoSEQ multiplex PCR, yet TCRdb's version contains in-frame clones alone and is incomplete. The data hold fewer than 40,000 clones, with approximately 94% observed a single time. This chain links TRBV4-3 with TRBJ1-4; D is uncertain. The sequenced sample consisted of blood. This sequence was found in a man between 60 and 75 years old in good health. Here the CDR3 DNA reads TGCGCCAGCAGCCAAGATTCTGGGGTAATGAGAAAAACTGTTTTT. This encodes CASSQDSGVMRKTVF.